The 15 T cell receptor beta chains below were found in one sample sequenced in a study of T-cell reconstitution after alpha-beta-depleted transplantation in children. Preparation of the TCRbeta library used unique molecular identifiers. TCRdb recomputed calls from the PCR reads with MiXCR, one row per CDR3 protein. This sample has approximately 400,000 distinct CDR3 sequences, with roughly 10% found just once. Sequenced material: PBMCs from the stem cell graft donor, taken from the stem cell graft. All receptors come from a human donor who donated a stem cell graft to a child with acute myeloid leukemia.

The genes are TRBV20-1 and TRBJ2-1; D is uncertain. From germline, CDR1 is DFQATT and CDR2 SNEGSKA (reference sequence). The CDR3 totals 14 residues. The V end was cut by 3 bases, the J end by 5 bases, with 14 bases between. Here the CDR3 reads CSASRGLGHNEQFF. For the CDR3, the DNA is TGCAGTGCTAGTCGTGGGCTTGGTCACAATGAGCAGTTCTTC.

This clonotype showed up just a few times. The chain employs TRBV5-6 and TRBJ1-2, with 7 nucleotides matching TRBD1. The germline V gene encodes CDR1 SGHDT and CDR2 YYEEEE. Unmatched junction bases numbered 5, after V lost 0 bases and J lost 6 bases. The CDR3 sequence is 14 residues long. The CDR3, as DNA: TGTGCCAGCAGCTTGGTTGAGGGGGCAGATGGCTACACCTTC. Translated, it gives CASSLVEGADGYTF.

This clonotype occurred a few times. This sequence joins TRBV12-3 or TRBV12-4 and TRBJ2-7; tentative D call: TRBD2 (6 bases). Trimming removed 4 bases at V and 7 bases at J, with 17 bases between. The length of the CDR3 is 14 residues. The CDR3 nucleotides are TGTGCCAGCAGTTCGTCATCCGGGAGAAGGGAGCAGTACGTC. Residues: CASSSSSGRREQYV.

This clonotype was counted a few times. The chain's CDR3 is CATSADGASINEQFF. The CDR3, as DNA: TGTGCCACCAGTGCGGACGGTGCCTCGATCAATGAGCAGTTCTTC. The V gene is TRBV24-1, the J gene TRBJ2-1, with unresolved D. Per the germline V gene, CDR1 is KGHDR and CDR2 is SFDVKD. Trimming left V 5 bases short and J 6 bases short, with 16 bases between. CDR3 length: 15 amino acids.

This clonotype has only a few counts. The V gene is TRBV5-6, the J gene TRBJ1-2, with TRBD1 identical over 7 bases. The germline gives CDR1 SGHDT, CDR2 YYEEEE. The trim removed 4 bases at V and 5 bases at J, leaving 14 bases unmatched. The CDR3 consists of 16 residues. The CDR3 loop is CASSPGTAGGVYGYTF. The CDR3 region has the DNA TGTGCCAGCAGCCCTGGGACTGCAGGGGGTGTTTATGGCTACACCTTC.

This chain uses TRBV5-1 with TRBJ2-1; 7 nucleotides line up with TRBD2. This CDR3 has 13 amino acids. After removal of 7 bases from V and 7 bases from J, the junction contained 8 bases not matched to a gene. Germline V gene lookup returns CDR1 SGHRS and CDR2 YFSETQ. CDR3 amino acids: CASWAGDVNEQFF. CDR3 coding DNA: TGCGCCAGCTGGGCGGGGGACGTAAATGAGCAGTTCTTC.

The rearrangement links TRBV7-6 to TRBJ2-1; TRBD2 matches 8 bases. The V gene end was trimmed by 5 bases and the J gene end by 5 bases; junction bases not matched to a gene: 8. Germline V gives CDR1 SGHVS, CDR2 FNYEAQ. The CDR3 has 15 amino acids. The CDR3 here is CASSPFLAGNNEQFF. The CDR3 DNA is TGTGCCAGCAGCCCCTTCTTAGCGGGAAACAATGAGCAGTTCTTC.

This clonotype was seen many times. The chain is built from TRBV7-8 and TRBJ1-1; no clear D. Trimming stripped 1 base from V and 2 bases from J, with 11 bases between. The V gene's germline CDR1 is SGHVS and CDR2 FQNEAQ. This CDR3 comprises 15 residues. CDR3 region: CASSLGLAGNTEAFF. The CDR3 DNA reads TGTGCCAGCAGCTTAGGTTTAGCCGGAAACACTGAAGCTTTCTTT.

The sample holds many counts of this clonotype. The chain recombines TRBV30 with TRBJ1-2, with TRBD1 identical over 7 bases. With 0 bases clipped from V and 5 bases from J, the junction kept 15 bases outside the gene matches. Per the germline V gene, CDR1 is GTSNPN and CDR2 is SVGIG (reference sequence). This CDR3 is 17 amino acids long. CDR3 amino acids: CAWSVGGTVPGKYGYTF. CDR3 bases: TGTGCCTGGAGTGTAGGGGGGACAGTCCCGGGAAAATATGGCTACACCTTC.

This clonotype was counted between two and nine times. This chain connects TRBV4-2 to TRBJ2-3; TRBD1 or TRBD2 may be the D gene (6 bases each). V lost 4 bases and J lost 2, with 19 bases in between. Germline V gives CDR1 LGHNA, CDR2 YNFKEQ. The CDR3 length is 17 residues. The CDR3 here is CASSPWGATGFTDTQYF. CDR3 nucleotides: TGTGCCAGCAGCCCTTGGGGGGCAACGGGGTTCACAGATACGCAGTATTTT.

This clonotype was seen a handful of times. V is TRBV20-1 and J is TRBJ1-5; weak D call: TRBD1 (6 bases). There are 13 residues in the CDR3. V lost 6 bases to trimming and J lost 1 base, with 10 bases between them. Germline V gene lookup returns CDR1 DFQATT and CDR2 SNEGSKA (reference sequence). The CDR3: CSAEGGSNQPQHF. In DNA, the CDR3 is TGCAGTGCCGAGGGGGGAAGCAATCAGCCCCAGCATTTT.

This clonotype has just a few counts. V and J are TRBV27 and TRBJ1-5, with no clear D. This CDR3 contains 15 residues. V lost 2 bases and J 5 bases, leaving 13 bases between the germline ends. CDR1 and CDR2 from the germline V gene are MNHEY and SMNVEV (reference sequence). The CDR3 nucleotides read TGTGCCAGCAGTTTAGCCGGACGGGTACATCAGCCCCAGCATTTT. Translation gives CASSLAGRVHQPQHF.

This clonotype was counted many times. This chain uses TRBV7-6 with TRBJ2-5; either TRBD1 or TRBD2 may supply D (6 bases each). This CDR3 comprises 16 residues. Germline CDR1 and CDR2: SGHVS and FNYEAQ. The V gene lost 0 bases and the J gene lost 1 base, with 12 bases spanning the gap. The CDR3 DNA reads as TGTGCCAGCAGCTTAGCCGGCAGGGGAGGCCAAGAGACCCAGTACTTC. Residues: CASSLAGRGGQETQYF.

The gene calls are TRBV7-9 and TRBJ2-6; D may be TRBD1 (7 bases). From germline, CDR1 is SEHNR and CDR2 FQNEAQ (reference sequence). The ends were cut back, 6 bases at V and 0 bases at J, with 15 bases in the middle. The CDR3 runs to 17 residues. The CDR3 DNA reads TGTGCCAGCAGGCGGGGCTGGGACAGCTCTGGGGCCAACGTCCTGACTTTC. Translating gives CASRRGWDSSGANVLTF.

This chain links TRBV5-6 with TRBJ2-3; no clear D. Trimming pared 1 base from V and 0 bases from J, leaving 21 bases between. CDR3 length: 19 residues. Germline CDR1 SGHDT, CDR2 YYEEEE. The DNA for the CDR3 is TGTGCCAGCAGCTTGCTTATGGGGTGGTTAACCTCTAGCACAGATACGCAGTATTTT. Translated: CASSLLMGWLTSSTDTQYF.